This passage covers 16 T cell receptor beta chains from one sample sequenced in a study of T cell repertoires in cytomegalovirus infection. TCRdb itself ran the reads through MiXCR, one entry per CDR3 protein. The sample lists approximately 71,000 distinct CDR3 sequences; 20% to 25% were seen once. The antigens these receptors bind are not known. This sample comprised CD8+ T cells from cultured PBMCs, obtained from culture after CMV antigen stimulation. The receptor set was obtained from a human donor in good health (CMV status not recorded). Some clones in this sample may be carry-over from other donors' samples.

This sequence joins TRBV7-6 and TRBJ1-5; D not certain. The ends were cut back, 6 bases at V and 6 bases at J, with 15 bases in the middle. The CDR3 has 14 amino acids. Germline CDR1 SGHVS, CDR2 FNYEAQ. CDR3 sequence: CASSSDWGGQPQHF. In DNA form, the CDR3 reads TGTGCCAGCAGTTCGGACTGGGGAGGTCAGCCCCAGCATTTT.

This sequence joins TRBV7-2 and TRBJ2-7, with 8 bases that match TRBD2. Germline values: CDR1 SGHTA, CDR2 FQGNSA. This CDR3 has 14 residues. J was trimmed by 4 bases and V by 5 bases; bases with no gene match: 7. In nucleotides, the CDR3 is TGTGCCAGCAGCCTCCAGCGGGGGAGGTACGAGCAGTACTTC. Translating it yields CASSLQRGRYEQYF.

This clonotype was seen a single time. CDR3 loop: CASSPRRGREQFF. The CDR3 coding sequence is TGTGCCAGCAGTCCCCGCAGGGGCAGGGAGCAGTTCTTC. The J gene is TRBJ2-1, the V gene TRBV27, with a tentative D call TRBD1 (6 bases). V was shortened by 5 bases and J by 10 bases, with 15 bases between the two germline ends. Per the germline V gene, CDR1 is MNHEY and CDR2 is SMNVEV (reference sequence). There are 13 residues in the CDR3.

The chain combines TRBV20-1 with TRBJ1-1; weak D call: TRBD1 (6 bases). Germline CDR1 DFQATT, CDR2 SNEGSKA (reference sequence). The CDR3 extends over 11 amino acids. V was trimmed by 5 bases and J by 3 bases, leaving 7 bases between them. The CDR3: CSAGQHTEAFF. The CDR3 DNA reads TGCAGTGCTGGACAGCACACTGAAGCTTTCTTT.

CDR3 residues: CASSPGTAGKETQYF. The CDR3 DNA reads as TGTGCCAGCAGCCCTGGGACAGCGGGAAAAGAGACCCAGTACTTC. V and J are TRBV27 and TRBJ2-5; D possibly uses TRBD1 or TRBD2 (7 bases each). The CDR3 is made up of 15 amino acids. Germline values: CDR1 MNHEY, CDR2 SMNVEV (reference sequence). The germline V and J ends were trimmed by 6 bases and 3 bases, with 17 bases remaining between them.

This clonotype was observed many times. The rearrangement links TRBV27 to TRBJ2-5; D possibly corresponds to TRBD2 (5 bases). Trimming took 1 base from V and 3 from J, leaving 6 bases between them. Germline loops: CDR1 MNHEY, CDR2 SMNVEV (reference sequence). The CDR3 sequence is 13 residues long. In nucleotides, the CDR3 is TGTGCCAGCAGTTTATTCGGGGAAGAGACCCAGTACTTC. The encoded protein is CASSLFGEETQYF.

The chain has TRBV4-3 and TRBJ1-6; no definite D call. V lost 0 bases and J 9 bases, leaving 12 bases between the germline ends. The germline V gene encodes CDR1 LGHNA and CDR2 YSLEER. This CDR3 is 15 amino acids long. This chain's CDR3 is CASSQDGGTSSPLHF. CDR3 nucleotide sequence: TGCGCCAGCAGCCAAGATGGTGGCACGAGTTCACCCCTCCACTTT.

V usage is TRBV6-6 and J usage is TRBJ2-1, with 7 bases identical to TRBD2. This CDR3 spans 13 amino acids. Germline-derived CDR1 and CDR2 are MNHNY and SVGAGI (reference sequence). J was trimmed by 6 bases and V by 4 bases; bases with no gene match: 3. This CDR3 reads CASSFGLVNEQFF. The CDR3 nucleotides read TGTGCCAGCAGTTTTGGACTAGTCAATGAGCAGTTCTTC.

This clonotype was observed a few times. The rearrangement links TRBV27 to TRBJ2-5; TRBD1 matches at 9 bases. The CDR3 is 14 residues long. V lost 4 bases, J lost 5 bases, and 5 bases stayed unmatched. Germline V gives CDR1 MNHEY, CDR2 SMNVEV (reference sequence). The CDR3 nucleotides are TGTGCCAGCAGTTCCGACAGGGGGGGGGAGACCCAGTACTTC. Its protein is CASSSDRGGETQYF.

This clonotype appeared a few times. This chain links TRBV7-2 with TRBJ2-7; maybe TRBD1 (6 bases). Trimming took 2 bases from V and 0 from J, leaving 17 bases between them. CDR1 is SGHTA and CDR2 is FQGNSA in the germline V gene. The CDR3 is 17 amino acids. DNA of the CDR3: TGTGCCAGCAGCTTATTGCCGGGACACCGGAGCTCCTACGAGCAGTACTTC. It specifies CASSLLPGHRSSYEQYF.

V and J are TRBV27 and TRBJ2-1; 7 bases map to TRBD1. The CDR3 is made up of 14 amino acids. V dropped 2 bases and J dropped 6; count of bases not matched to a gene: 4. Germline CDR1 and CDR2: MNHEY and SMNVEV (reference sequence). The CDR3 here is CASSLRDSFNEQFF. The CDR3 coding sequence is TGTGCCAGCAGTTTACGGGACAGTTTCAATGAGCAGTTCTTC.

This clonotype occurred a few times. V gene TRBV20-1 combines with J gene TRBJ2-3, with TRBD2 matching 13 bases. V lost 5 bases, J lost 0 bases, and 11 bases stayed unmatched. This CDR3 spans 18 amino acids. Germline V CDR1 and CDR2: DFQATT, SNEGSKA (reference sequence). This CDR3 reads CSALGLAGEPTSTDTQYF. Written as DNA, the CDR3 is TGCAGTGCTCTCGGACTAGCGGGGGAACCCACTAGCACAGATACGCAGTATTTT.

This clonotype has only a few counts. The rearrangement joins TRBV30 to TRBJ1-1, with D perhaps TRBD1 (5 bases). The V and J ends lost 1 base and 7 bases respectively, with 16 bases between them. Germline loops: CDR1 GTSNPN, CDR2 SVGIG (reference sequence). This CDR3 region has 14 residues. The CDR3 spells CAWSAFEGVNEAFF. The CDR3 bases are TGTGCCTGGAGTGCGTTTGAAGGGGTTAATGAAGCTTTCTTT. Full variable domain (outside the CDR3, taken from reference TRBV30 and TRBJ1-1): SQTIHQWPATLVQPVGSPLSLECTVEGTSNPNLYWYRQAAGRGLQLLFYSVGIGQISSEVPQNLSASRPQDRQFILSSKKLLLSDSGFYLCAWSAFEGVNEAFFGQGTRLTVV.

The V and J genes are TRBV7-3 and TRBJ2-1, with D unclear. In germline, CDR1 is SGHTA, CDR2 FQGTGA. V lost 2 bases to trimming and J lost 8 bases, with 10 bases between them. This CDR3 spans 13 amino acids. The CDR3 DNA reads TGTGCCAGCAGCTTAGGTGGCGAAGATGAGCAGTTCTTC. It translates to CASSLGGEDEQFF.

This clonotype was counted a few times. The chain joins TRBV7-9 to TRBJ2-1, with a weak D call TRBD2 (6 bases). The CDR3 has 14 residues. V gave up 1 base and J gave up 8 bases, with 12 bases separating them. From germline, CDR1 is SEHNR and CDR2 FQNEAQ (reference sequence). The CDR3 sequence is CASSLGTNRDEQFF. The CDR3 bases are TGTGCCAGCAGCTTAGGGACTAATCGGGATGAGCAGTTCTTC.

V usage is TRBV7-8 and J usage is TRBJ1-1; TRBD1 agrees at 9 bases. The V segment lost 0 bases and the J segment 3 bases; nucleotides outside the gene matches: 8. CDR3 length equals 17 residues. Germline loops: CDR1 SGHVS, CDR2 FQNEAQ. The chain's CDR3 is CASSLAGTGSWDTEAFF. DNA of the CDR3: TGTGCCAGCAGCTTAGCGGGGACAGGGTCTTGGGACACTGAAGCTTTCTTT.